The 14 T cell receptor beta chains presented below share a single source sample, sequenced in a study of T-cell memory formation after mild COVID-19 (dated by TCRdb to about 2021). Library method: 5' RACE. These reads were obtained on an Illumina NovaSeq 6000. In TCRdb, the public reads were trimmed at Q25 with fastp and aligned with MiXCR, with productive beta chains retained. Each entry is one CDR3 protein sequence, shown with its most common DNA and genes. This sample comprises some 150,000 distinct CDR3 sequences, roughly a fifth of them detected only once. The leading ten clones occupy approximately 2.3% of the sample. The specimen was PBMCs or a T cell subset sorted from them (not recorded which). The receptors shown here come from an adult woman who had mild COVID-19 (a few samples of this study predate the infection). The sample titles of this study are shuffled in the database, so cell type and time point are left out; the donor was told from shared clones.

This clonotype has more than one count but fewer than ten. DNA for the CDR3: TGTGCCAGCAATCTGGACGCGGAATACGAGCAGTACTTC. This codes for CASNLDAEYEQYF. V gene TRBV12-3 or TRBV12-4 combines with J gene TRBJ2-7; D remains ambiguous. The CDR3 extends over 13 amino acids. Trimming removed 7 bases from V and 4 bases from J, with 14 bases in between.

The J gene is TRBJ2-1, the V gene TRBV6-2 or TRBV6-3, with a weak D call TRBD1 (5 bases). Trimming stripped 7 bases from V and 4 bases from J, with 23 bases between. CDR1 is MNHEY, CDR2 SVGEGT, per germline. The CDR3 consists of 17 residues. The CDR3 spells CASNVWTSSFGYNEQFF. The DNA for the CDR3 is TGTGCCAGCAACGTTTGGACATCCAGTTTCGGGTACAATGAGCAGTTCTTC.

This clonotype was detected only a few times. The rearrangement links TRBV5-1 to TRBJ2-7, with 7 bases lining up with TRBD2. The CDR3 totals 14 residues. Per the germline V gene, CDR1 is SGHRS and CDR2 is YFSETQ. The V segment lost 3 bases and the J segment 3 bases; nucleotides outside the gene matches: 6. CDR3 sequence (DNA): TGCGCCAGCAGCTCCTCTAGCGGACTCTACGAGCAGTACTTC. Its translation is CASSSSSGLYEQYF.

This clonotype was seen a few times. The genes are TRBV29-1 and TRBJ2-1, with TRBD2 identical over 16 bases. The V gene end was trimmed by 5 bases and the J gene end by 8 bases; junction bases not matched to a gene: 15. In germline, CDR1 is SQVTM, CDR2 ANQGSEA. The CDR3 totals 18 residues. The CDR3 region has the DNA TGCAGCGTTCCTTTTTCGGGACTAGCGGGAGGGCCTCGGGATGAGCAGTTCTTC. This encodes CSVPFSGLAGGPRDEQFF.

The chain carries TRBV20-1 and TRBJ1-2, with TRBD1 as a possible D gene (6 bases). The germline gives CDR1 DFQATT, CDR2 SNEGSKA (reference sequence). Trimming stripped 3 bases from V and 5 bases from J, with 16 bases between. The length of the CDR3 is 14 residues. DNA for the CDR3: TGCAGTGCTAGCGCCTCTACAGGGCGGTATGGCTACACCTTC. Protein product: CSASASTGRYGYTF.

This clonotype has more than one count but fewer than ten. The gene calls are TRBV20-1 and TRBJ1-1; D is uncertain. V lost 3 bases to trimming and J lost 4 bases, with 9 bases between them. This CDR3 is built from 12 residues. Germline CDR1 and CDR2: DFQATT and SNEGSKA (reference sequence). This chain's CDR3 is CSARGRGTEAFF. CDR3 sequence (DNA): TGCAGTGCTAGGGGCCGAGGCACTGAAGCTTTCTTT.

The chain uses TRBV5-1 and TRBJ1-4; TRBD1 matches at 10 bases. V dropped 1 base and J dropped 6; count of bases not matched to a gene: 6. CDR1 is SGHRS, CDR2 YFSETQ, per germline. The CDR3 covers 16 residues. The CDR3, as DNA: TGCGCCAGCAGCTTGTCCCCGGGACAGGGGCATGAAAAACTGTTTTTT. This encodes CASSLSPGQGHEKLFF.

V usage is TRBV5-1 and J usage is TRBJ2-7; 8 nucleotides align to TRBD1. The V gene end was trimmed by 3 bases and the J gene end by 6 bases; junction bases not matched to a gene: 11. Germline CDR1 reads SGHRS; CDR2 reads YFSETQ. There are 15 residues in the CDR3. CDR3 residues: CASSSLGQGAGEQYF. The CDR3 nucleotides read TGCGCCAGCAGCTCCCTCGGCCAGGGGGCAGGCGAGCAGTACTTC.

This clonotype was detected only a few times. The rearrangement uses TRBV9 and TRBJ2-3, with 8 positions matching TRBD2. This CDR3 has 16 amino acids. V trimming: 2 bases; J trimming: 0 bases; junction bases outside the gene matches: 5. Germline lookup yields CDR1 SGDLS and CDR2 YYNGEE. The CDR3 here is CASSVTSGTSTDTQYF. The CDR3 nucleotides read TGTGCCAGCAGCGTTACTAGCGGAACTAGCACAGATACGCAGTATTTT.

This clonotype was recorded a few times. The chain carries TRBV5-1 and TRBJ1-6, with 10 bases lining up with TRBD1. CDR1 SGHRS and CDR2 YFSETQ come from the germline V gene. The CDR3 length is 19 residues. The trim removed 4 bases at V and 8 bases at J, leaving 18 bases unmatched. CDR3 sequence reads: CASSVDTGTGVTVDSPLHF. The CDR3 bases are TGCGCCAGCAGCGTGGATACCGGGACAGGGGTAACAGTTGATTCACCCCTCCACTTT.

This clonotype showed up just a few times. The chain has TRBV3-1 and TRBJ2-1; 9 bases align to TRBD2. The germline V gene has CDR1 LGHDT and CDR2 YNNKEL (reference sequence). This CDR3 contains 16 residues. Trimming at V came to 4 bases and at J to 8 bases, leaving 12 bases not matched to a gene. The CDR3 DNA reads TGTGCCAGCAGCCTGTCTGCGGGAGGGCCAGGCGATGAGCAGTTCTTC. Protein product: CASSLSAGGPGDEQFF.

The V call is TRBV9, the J call TRBJ2-2; a possible D gene is TRBD1 (6 bases). The CDR3 has 15 amino acids. Trimming took 4 bases from V and 10 from J, leaving 20 bases between them. In germline, CDR1 is SGDLS, CDR2 YYNGEE. CDR3 bases: TGTGCCAGCAGCACCAGGGGCGGGTCCGCCCCGGAGCTGTTTTTT. Amino acids: CASSTRGGSAPELFF. Combining the CDR3 with reference TRBV9 and TRBJ2-2 gives the whole variable domain DSGVTQTPKHLITATGQRVTLRCSPRSGDLSVYWYQQSLDQGLQFLIQYYNGEERAKGNILERFSAQQFPDLHSELNLSSLELGDSALYFCASSTRGGSAPELFFGEGSRLTVL.

This clonotype was recorded a few times. This chain connects TRBV5-1 to TRBJ2-1; tentative D call: TRBD1 (6 bases). The CDR3 extends over 18 amino acids. V dropped 0 bases and J dropped 1 base, with 17 bases sitting between them. CDR1 SGHRS and CDR2 YFSETQ come from the germline V gene. The CDR3 loop is CASSLEAGAGESYNEQFF. The CDR3 nucleotides are TGCGCCAGCAGCTTGGAAGCCGGGGCAGGGGAATCCTACAATGAGCAGTTCTTC.

This clonotype was picked up a small number of times. This chain links TRBV4-2 with TRBJ2-2; D possibly corresponds to TRBD1 (5 bases). There are 15 residues in the CDR3. V shed 1 base and J shed 6 bases, with 12 bases lying between them. Germline CDR1 and CDR2: LGHNA and YNFKEQ. The CDR3 DNA is TGTGCCAGCAGCCAAGGTGGGGCGAAGGCCGGGGAGCTGTTTTTT. Its translation is CASSQGGAKAGELFF.